This T cell receptor (beta chain) was captured in a study of response to subunit inactivated influenza vaccine. Many counts were recorded for this clonotype. Each CDR3 protein gets one entry after TCRdb re-called the RT-PCR reads with MiXCR. The table shows about 190,000 distinct CDR3 sequences, with over 13% occurring only once. The CDR3 totals 15 residues. With 5 bases clipped from V and 5 bases from J, the junction kept 10 bases outside the gene matches. Germline CDR1 is MNHEY and CDR2 is SVGAGI. This clonotype was obtained from a man aged 50 or older who received an inactivated influenza vaccine. This chain links TRBV6-5 with TRBJ2-3; 7 positions agree with TRBD1. This specimen consisted of CD8+ T cells sorted from PBMCs, obtained 4 to 6 days after vaccination. CDR3 nucleotide sequence: TGTGCCAGCAGTACTACACTAGGGGGCGGAGATACGCAGTATTTT. As protein: CASSTTLGGGDTQYF.